The sequence of this T cell receptor beta chain was determined in a study of PD-L1 blockade in urothelial cancer. Overall study context: The number of prior chemotherapy regimens per patient was 0 to 3.

Time point: pretreatment peripheral blood. Patients' urothelial carcinoma was locally advanced or metastatic. PCRs each included synthetic TCR analog templates spiked in. The table came from immunoSEQ multiplex PCR; TCRdb's copy has only in-frame clones and leaves some out. The data contain 70,000 to 90,000 clones, over 65% of them singletons. V lost 0 bases to trimming and J lost 0 bases, with 13 bases between them. The CDR3 is made up of 16 amino acids. CDR1 is SGDLS and CDR2 is YYNGEE in the germline V gene. This sequence originates from a man in his 60s with urothelial cancer. The chain links TRBV9 to TRBJ2-7; D is possibly TRBD2 (5 bases). The sequenced sample was PBMCs, obtained around atezolizumab (anti-PD-L1) treatment. In DNA, the CDR3 is TGTGCCAGCAGCGTAGGTCCTAGCTCCTCCTCCTACGAGCAGTACTTC. This sequence encodes CASSVGPSSSSYEQYF.